These T cell receptor beta chains were read from a single sample in a study of blood T cells in healthy people across ages. TCRdb ran MiXCR on the 5' RACE reads and lists one entry per CDR3 protein. The repertoire holds around 850,000 distinct CDR3 sequences, with roughly 35% as singletons. The sequenced sample was blood. The receptors were gathered from a man aged 18 to 30 in good health. CDR3s include the opening cysteine and the closing phenylalanine or tryptophan. D genes are given only for firm matches. Clone size appears in some rows only: once, few, many, or a class for an expanded clone.

CDR3 length	clone size	V gene	D gene	J gene	CDR3 DNA	CDR3 protein
17	many	TRBV5-1	TRBD2	TRBJ2-1	TGCGCCAGCAGCTTGACGACTAGCGGGAGCTCCTACAATGAGCAGTTCTTC	CASSLTTSGSSYNEQFF
16	once	TRBV9	TRBD1	TRBJ2-5	TGTGCCAGCAGCAGACAGGGGTTAGTGGACTACAATGAGCAGTACTTC	CASSRQGLVDYNEQYF
13	once	TRBV6-6	NA	TRBJ1-2	TGTGCCAGCAGTTACGATTTTGGCTATGGCTACACCTTC	CASSYDFGYGYTF
16	NA	TRBV30	NA	TRBJ2-1	TGTGCCTGGAGTGTATGGGTTTCGGAAAAAAGGAATGAGCAGTTCTTC	CAWSVWVSEKRNEQFF
14	many	TRBV11-1	NA	TRBJ2-4	TGTGCCAGCAGCTTAGCCCGGGGAGAAAACATTCAGTACTTC	CASSLARGENIQYF
17	few	TRBV27	TRBD2	TRBJ2-7	TGTGCCAGCAGTTTAGGTGCTAGCGGGGGGGATTACAATGAGCAGTACTTC	CASSLGASGGDYNEQYF
15	many	TRBV21-1	NA	TRBJ2-7	TGTGCCAGCAGCTCACGCGGGGCCGTATCCTACGAGCAGTACTTC	CASSSRGAVSYEQYF
14	NA	TRBV27	NA	TRBJ2-7	TGTGCCAGCAGTAGGCGGATAGGGGGCTACGAGCAGTACTTC	CASSRRIGGYEQYF
11	many	TRBV12-3/TRBV12-4	NA	TRBJ2-6	TGTGCCAGCAGGGGGGACTCCGTCCTGACTTTC	CASRGDSVLTF
11	few	TRBV19	NA	TRBJ2-7	TGTGCCAGTAGTAGGAGGGACGAGCAGTACTTC	CASSRRDEQYF
14	NA	TRBV9	NA	TRBJ2-3	TGTGCCAGCAGCGCGGGCCAAGGGGCGGATACGCAGTATTTT	CASSAGQGADTQYF
14	NA	TRBV28	NA	TRBJ2-3	TGTGCCAGCAGTTCAACCCCGACGAGAGATACGCAGTATTTT	CASSSTPTRDTQYF
16	few	TRBV6-5	NA	TRBJ2-5	TGTGCCAGCAGTTACGACCCTGGGGGATCGGGAGAGACCCAGTACTTC	CASSYDPGGSGETQYF
14	NA	TRBV12-3/TRBV12-4	NA	TRBJ2-1	TGTGCCAGGAGGACTCTGAGGGGGTACAATGAGCAGTTCTTC	CARRTLRGYNEQFF
15	NA	TRBV30	TRBD1	TRBJ1-2	TGTGCCTCCCTCTGGCCTTCGGGGGGACAGGGGGCTTACACCTTC	CASLWPSGGQGAYTF
15	many	TRBV20-1	TRBD2	TRBJ2-5	TGCAGTGCTAGTTCAGGGACTAGCGGACAAGAGACCCAGTACTTC	CSASSGTSGQETQYF
14	NA	TRBV6-5	NA	TRBJ1-6	TGTGCCAGCACTCTCGGTGATATGTATTCACCCCTCCACTTT	CASTLGDMYSPLHF
15	many	TRBV4-3	TRBD1	TRBJ1-5	TGTGCCAGCAGCCGTCAAACAGGGGGCAATCAGCCCCAGCATTTT	CASSRQTGGNQPQHF
16	NA	TRBV19	TRBD1	TRBJ1-6	TGTGCCAGTAGTATCCGGACAGGGGGAATGAATTCACCCCTCCACTTT	CASSIRTGGMNSPLHF
16	NA	TRBV9	NA	TRBJ2-1	TGTGCCAGCAACCTACACCGGGACGGGGGATGGAATGAGCAGTTCTTC	CASNLHRDGGWNEQFF
13	NA	TRBV14	NA	TRBJ1-1	TGTGCCAGCAGCCAGAGGCGAGACACTGAAGCTTTCTTT	CASSQRRDTEAFF
15	few	TRBV4-2	NA	TRBJ2-4	TGTGCCAGCAGCCAAGAAGGGAGACCCAGGGACATTCAGTACTTC	CASSQEGRPRDIQYF
18	NA	TRBV4-3	TRBD2	TRBJ2-1	TGCGCCAGCAGCCAAGAAGGGTATAGCGGGAGGTCCTACAATGAGCAGTTCTTC	CASSQEGYSGRSYNEQFF
12	few	TRBV20-1	NA	TRBJ1-2	TGCAGTGCTAGAGGGACAGCGACGATCTACACCTTC	CSARGTATIYTF
14	NA	TRBV6-2/TRBV6-3	NA	TRBJ2-5	TGTGCCAGCAGTTACGCGATTGAGCCCGAGACCCAGTACTTC	CASSYAIEPETQYF
14	NA	TRBV6-5	NA	TRBJ2-5	TGTGCCAGCAGATCAGGAGGATCCCAAGAGACCCAGTACTTC	CASRSGGSQETQYF
18	NA	TRBV6-1	NA	TRBJ1-5	TGTGCCAGCAGCCGGACGAGTCCGGGACGGTATAGCAATCAGCCCCAGCATTTT	CASSRTSPGRYSNQPQHF
13	NA	TRBV12-3/TRBV12-4	NA	TRBJ1-2	TGTGCCAGCAGCTCACCCACGGAGGTGGGCTACACCTTC	CASSSPTEVGYTF
15	few	TRBV6-5	TRBD1	TRBJ1-2	TGTGCCAGCAGACACCCCCGACAGGGTGTCTATGGCTACACCTTC	CASRHPRQGVYGYTF
17	few	TRBV4-2	TRBD1	TRBJ1-2	TGTGCCAGCAGCCAAGGGTCCGGGACAGTTACTAACTATGGCTACACCTTC	CASSQGSGTVTNYGYTF
15	few	TRBV9	NA	TRBJ1-6	TGTGCCAGCAGCGCCGCCTCAGGGGAAAATTCACCCCTCCACTTT	CASSAASGENSPLHF
14	NA	TRBV7-2	NA	TRBJ1-1	TGTGCCAGCAACAAAGAGGGGAGTAACACTGAAGCTTTCTTT	CASNKEGSNTEAFF
14	many	TRBV7-2	NA	TRBJ2-7	TGTGCCAGCAGCATCACGGGATCCATGGGCGAGCAGTACTTC	CASSITGSMGEQYF
15	many	TRBV5-1	TRBD2	TRBJ2-3	TGCGCCAGCAGCGAACAGCTAGCGGTCACAGATACGCAGTATTTT	CASSEQLAVTDTQYF
15	few	TRBV12-3/TRBV12-4	TRBD1	TRBJ2-1	TGTGCCAGCAGCCGAACGGGACAGGGGATACCTGAGCAGTTCTTC	CASSRTGQGIPEQFF
12	NA	TRBV29-1	TRBD1	TRBJ1-2	TGCAGCATTGCACAGGGGTTGCGGGGCTACACCTTC	CSIAQGLRGYTF
13	few	TRBV28	NA	TRBJ1-5	TGTGCCAGCAGTCTACCGGCGAATCAGCCCCAGCATTTT	CASSLPANQPQHF
15	NA	TRBV7-3	TRBD1	TRBJ1-2	TGTGCCAGCAGCCCCACCGGGACAGGGTACTATGGCTACACCTTC	CASSPTGTGYYGYTF
14	NA	TRBV7-2	TRBD2	TRBJ2-2	TGTGCCAGCAGCGCGGGACTAACTACCGGGGAGCTGTTTTTT	CASSAGLTTGELFF
12	few	TRBV7-9	NA	TRBJ1-2	TGTGCCAGCAGCTTAGCGCTCAAGAGCTACACCTTC	CASSLALKSYTF
13	NA	TRBV10-3	NA	TRBJ1-1	TGTGCCATCACCGTAACCGGGGGCACTGAAGCTTTCTTT	CAITVTGGTEAFF
15	NA	TRBV20-1	NA	TRBJ1-1	TGCAGTGCTAGTGGGACGGGGTTTGAGAACACTGAAGCTTTCTTT	CSASGTGFENTEAFF
15	NA	TRBV6-6	TRBD1	TRBJ1-5	TGTGCCAGCAAAACTACAGGGGGAGGTCATCAGCCCCAGCATTTT	CASKTTGGGHQPQHF
12	NA	TRBV12-3/TRBV12-4	NA	TRBJ1-4	TGTGCCAGCAGTTTTGGCGGTGAAAAACTGTTTTTT	CASSFGGEKLFF